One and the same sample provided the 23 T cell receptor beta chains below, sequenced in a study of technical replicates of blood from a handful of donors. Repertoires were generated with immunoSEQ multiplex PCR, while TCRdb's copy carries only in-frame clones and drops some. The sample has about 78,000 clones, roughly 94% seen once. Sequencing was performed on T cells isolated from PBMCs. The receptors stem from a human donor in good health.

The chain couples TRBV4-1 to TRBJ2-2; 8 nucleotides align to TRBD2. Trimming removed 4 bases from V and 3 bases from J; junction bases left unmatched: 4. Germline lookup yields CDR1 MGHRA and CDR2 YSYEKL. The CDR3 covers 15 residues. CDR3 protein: CASSPTSGYTGELFF. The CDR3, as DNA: TGCGCCAGCAGCCCTACTAGCGGATACACCGGGGAGCTGTTTTTT.

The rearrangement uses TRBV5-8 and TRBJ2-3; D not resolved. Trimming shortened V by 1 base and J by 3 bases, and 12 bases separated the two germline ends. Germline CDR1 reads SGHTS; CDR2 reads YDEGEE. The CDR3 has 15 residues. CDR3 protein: CASSLSGVRTDTQYF. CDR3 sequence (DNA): TGTGCCAGCAGCTTGAGTGGAGTTAGGACAGATACGCAGTATTTT.

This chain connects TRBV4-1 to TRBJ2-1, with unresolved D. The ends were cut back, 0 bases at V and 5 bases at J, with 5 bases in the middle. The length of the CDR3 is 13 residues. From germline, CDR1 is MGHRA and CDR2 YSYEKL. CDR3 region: CASSQEAHNEQFF. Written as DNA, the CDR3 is TGCGCCAGCAGCCAAGAGGCACACAATGAGCAGTTCTTC.

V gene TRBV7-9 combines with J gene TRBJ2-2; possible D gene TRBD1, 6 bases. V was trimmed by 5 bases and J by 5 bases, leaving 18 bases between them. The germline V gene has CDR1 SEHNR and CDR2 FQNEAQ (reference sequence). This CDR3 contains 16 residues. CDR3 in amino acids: CASSLLQGIKTGELFF. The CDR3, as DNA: TGTGCCAGCAGCCTGTTACAGGGTATAAAAACCGGGGAGCTGTTTTTT.

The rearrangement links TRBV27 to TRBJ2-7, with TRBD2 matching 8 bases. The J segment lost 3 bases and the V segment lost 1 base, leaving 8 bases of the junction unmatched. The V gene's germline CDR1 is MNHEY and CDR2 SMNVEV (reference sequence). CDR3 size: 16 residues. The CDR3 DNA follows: TGTGCCAGCAGTTTATTATCGGGACTAGAGAACTACGAGCAGTACTTC. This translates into CASSLLSGLENYEQYF.

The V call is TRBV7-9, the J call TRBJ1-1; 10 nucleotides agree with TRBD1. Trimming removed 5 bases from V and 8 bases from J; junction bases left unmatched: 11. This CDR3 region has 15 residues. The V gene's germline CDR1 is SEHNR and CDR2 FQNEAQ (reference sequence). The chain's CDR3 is CASSPGTGDRAEAFF. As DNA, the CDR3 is TGTGCCAGCAGCCCCGGGACAGGGGATAGAGCGGAAGCTTTCTTT. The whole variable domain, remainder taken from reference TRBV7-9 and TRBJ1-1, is DTGVSQNPRHKITKRGQNVTFRCDPISEHNRLYWYRQTLGQGPEFLTYFQNEAQLEKSRLLSDRFSAERPKGSFSTLEIQRTEQGDSAMYLCASSPGTGDRAEAFFGQGTRLTVV.

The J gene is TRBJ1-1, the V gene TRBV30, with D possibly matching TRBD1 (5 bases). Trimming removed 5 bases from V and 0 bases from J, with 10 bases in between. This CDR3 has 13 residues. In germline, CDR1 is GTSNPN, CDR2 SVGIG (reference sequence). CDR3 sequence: CAWDRGMNTEAFF. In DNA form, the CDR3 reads TGTGCCTGGGACAGAGGAATGAACACTGAAGCTTTCTTT.

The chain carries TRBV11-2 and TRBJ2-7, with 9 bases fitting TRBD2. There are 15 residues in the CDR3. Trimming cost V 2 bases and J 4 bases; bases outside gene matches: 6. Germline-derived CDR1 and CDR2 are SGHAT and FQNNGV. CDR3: CASSLRGGRVYEQYF. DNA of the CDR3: TGTGCCAGCAGCTTAAGGGGCGGGAGGGTGTACGAGCAGTACTTC.

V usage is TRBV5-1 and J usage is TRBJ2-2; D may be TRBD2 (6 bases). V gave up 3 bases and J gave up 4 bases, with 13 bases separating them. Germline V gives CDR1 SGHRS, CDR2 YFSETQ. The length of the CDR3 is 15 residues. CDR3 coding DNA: TGCGCCAGCAGCTCCCGTCGGGGGTCCACCGGGGAGCTGTTTTTT. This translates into CASSSRRGSTGELFF.

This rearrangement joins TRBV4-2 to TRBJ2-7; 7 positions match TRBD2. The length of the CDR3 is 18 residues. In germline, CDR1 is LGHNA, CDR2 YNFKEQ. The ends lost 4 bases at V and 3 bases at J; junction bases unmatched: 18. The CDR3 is CASSPSGGWNGGGYEQYF. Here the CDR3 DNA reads TGTGCCAGCAGCCCCTCCGGGGGGTGGAATGGTGGAGGCTACGAGCAGTACTTC.

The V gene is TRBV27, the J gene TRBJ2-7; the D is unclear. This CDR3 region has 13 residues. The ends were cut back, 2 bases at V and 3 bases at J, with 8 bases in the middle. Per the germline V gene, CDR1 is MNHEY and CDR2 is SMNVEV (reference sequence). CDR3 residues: CASSLGRYYEQYF. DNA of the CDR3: TGTGCCAGCAGTTTAGGGCGATACTACGAGCAGTACTTC.

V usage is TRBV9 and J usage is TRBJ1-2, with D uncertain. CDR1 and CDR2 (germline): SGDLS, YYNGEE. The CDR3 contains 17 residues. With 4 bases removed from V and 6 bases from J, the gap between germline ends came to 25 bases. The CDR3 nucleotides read TGTGCCAGCAGCCCATTCGTCCCAAACTCACCGGTTAATGGCTACACCTTC. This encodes CASSPFVPNSPVNGYTF.

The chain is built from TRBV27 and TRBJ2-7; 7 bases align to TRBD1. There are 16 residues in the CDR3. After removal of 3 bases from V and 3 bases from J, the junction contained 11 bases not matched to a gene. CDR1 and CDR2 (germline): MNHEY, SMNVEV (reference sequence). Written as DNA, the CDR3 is TGTGCCAGCAGTTTCACCCCTACAGGGGCGATCTACGAGCAGTACTTC. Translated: CASSFTPTGAIYEQYF.

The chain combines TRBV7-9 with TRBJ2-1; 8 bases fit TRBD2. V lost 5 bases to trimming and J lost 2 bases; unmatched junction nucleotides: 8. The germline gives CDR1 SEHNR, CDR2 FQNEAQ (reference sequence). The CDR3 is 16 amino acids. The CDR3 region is CASSGGREGAYNEQFF. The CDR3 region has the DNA TGTGCCAGCAGCGGGGGTCGGGAGGGGGCCTACAATGAGCAGTTCTTC.

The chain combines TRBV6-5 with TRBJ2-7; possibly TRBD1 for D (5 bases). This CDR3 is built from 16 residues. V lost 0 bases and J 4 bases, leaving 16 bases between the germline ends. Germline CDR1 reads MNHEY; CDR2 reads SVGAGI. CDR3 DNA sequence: TGTGCCAGCAGTTACTCCCAGGGTAGAGTGCCTTACGAGCAGTACTTC. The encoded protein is CASSYSQGRVPYEQYF.

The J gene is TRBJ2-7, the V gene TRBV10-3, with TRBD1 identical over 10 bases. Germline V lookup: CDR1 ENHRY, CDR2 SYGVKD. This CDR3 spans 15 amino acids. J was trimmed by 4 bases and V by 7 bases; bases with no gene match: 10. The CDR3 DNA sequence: TGTGCCATCACCGCTCGACAGGGGGCAAGATACGAGCAGTACTTC. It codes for CAITARQGARYEQYF.

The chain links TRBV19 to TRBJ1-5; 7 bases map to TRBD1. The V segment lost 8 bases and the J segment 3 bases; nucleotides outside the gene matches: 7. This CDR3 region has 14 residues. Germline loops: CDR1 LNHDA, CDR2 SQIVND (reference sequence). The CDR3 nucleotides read TGTGCCAGTTCTCGACAGGGCTACAATCAGCCCCAGCATTTT. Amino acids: CASSRQGYNQPQHF.

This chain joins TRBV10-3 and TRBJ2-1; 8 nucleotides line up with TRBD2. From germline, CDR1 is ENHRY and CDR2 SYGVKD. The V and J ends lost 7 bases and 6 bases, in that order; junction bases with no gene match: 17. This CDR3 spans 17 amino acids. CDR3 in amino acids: CAINPTFGSGSSNEQFF. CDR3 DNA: TGTGCCATCAACCCCACATTTGGGAGCGGGAGTTCCAATGAGCAGTTCTTC.

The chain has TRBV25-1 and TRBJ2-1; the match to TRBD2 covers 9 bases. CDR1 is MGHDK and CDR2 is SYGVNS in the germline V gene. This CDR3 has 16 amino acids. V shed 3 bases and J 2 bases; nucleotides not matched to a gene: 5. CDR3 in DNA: TGTGCCAGCAGTGATGATAGCGGGAGTGCCTACAATGAGCAGTTCTTC. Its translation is CASSDDSGSAYNEQFF.

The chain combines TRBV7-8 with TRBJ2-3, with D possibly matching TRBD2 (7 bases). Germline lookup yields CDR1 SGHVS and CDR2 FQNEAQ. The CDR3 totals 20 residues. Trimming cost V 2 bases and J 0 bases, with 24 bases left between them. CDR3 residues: CASSLTGRWGGATSTDTQYF. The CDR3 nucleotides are TGTGCCAGCAGCTTAACGGGCCGTTGGGGGGGCGCAACTAGCACAGATACGCAGTATTTT.

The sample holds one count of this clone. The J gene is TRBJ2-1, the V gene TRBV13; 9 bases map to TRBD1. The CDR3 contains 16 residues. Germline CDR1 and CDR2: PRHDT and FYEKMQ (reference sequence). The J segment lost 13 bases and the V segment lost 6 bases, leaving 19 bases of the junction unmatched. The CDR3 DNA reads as TGTGCCAGCAGAAAAAGGACAGGGGACGCTACCAAATCTCAGTTCTTC. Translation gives CASRKRTGDATKSQFF. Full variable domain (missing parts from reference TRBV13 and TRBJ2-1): AAGVIQSPRHLIKEKRETATLKCYPIPRHDTVYWYQQGPGQDPQFLISFYEKMQSDKGSIPDRFSAQQFSDYHSELNMSSLELGDSALYFCASRKRTGDATKSQFFGPGTRLTVL.

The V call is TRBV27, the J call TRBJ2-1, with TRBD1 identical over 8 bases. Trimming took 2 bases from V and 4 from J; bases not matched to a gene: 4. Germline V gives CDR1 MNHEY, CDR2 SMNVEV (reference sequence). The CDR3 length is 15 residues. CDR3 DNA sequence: TGTGCCAGCAGTTTAGGGACAGGCCCATACAATGAGCAGTTCTTC. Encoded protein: CASSLGTGPYNEQFF.

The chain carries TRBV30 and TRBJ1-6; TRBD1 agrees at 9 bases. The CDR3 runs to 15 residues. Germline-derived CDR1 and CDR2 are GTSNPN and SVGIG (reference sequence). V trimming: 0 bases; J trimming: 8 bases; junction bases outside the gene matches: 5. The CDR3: CAWSVTGQGYSPLHF. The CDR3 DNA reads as TGTGCCTGGAGTGTGACGGGACAGGGTTATTCACCCCTCCACTTT.